This TCR beta chain is from a study of cytomegalovirus exposure and HLA in healthy donors. Across the whole study: According to later analysis, the same platform produced the 120 validation and several hundred first-cohort repertoires.

The ends lost 1 base at V and 5 bases at J; junction bases unmatched: 8. This CDR3 is 15 amino acids long. CDR1 is SGHRS and CDR2 is YFSETQ in the germline V gene. Notes on the study in general: First-cohort TCR clusters tended to co-occur in the approximately 130 validation repertoires, a later analysis found.

Assay used: immunoSEQ multiplex PCR; TCRdb lists only in-frame clones, some missing. The sample lists fewer than 300,000 clones; approximately 88% were seen once. For this clone: Its antigen is unknown.

The sequenced material came from PBMCs. The sequence was collected from a woman aged 18-30 years in good health and CMV-seronegative. The gene calls are TRBV5-1 and TRBJ1-1; 7 nucleotides match TRBD1. CDR3 nucleotide sequence: TGCGCCAGCAGCTTGCAACAGGGGCTCGGTACTGAAGCTTTCTTT. Protein sequence: CASSLQQGLGTEAFF. The variable domain in full, with the rest retrieved from reference TRBV5-1 and TRBJ1-1, is KAGVTQTPRYLIKTRGQQVTLSCSPISGHRSVSWYQQTPGQGLQFLFEYFSETQRNKGNFPGRFSGRQFSNSRSEMNVSTLELGDSALYLCASSLQQGLGTEAFFGQGTRLTVV.